The entry below gives a single TCR beta chain sequence along with its context. This sample is part of a study of T cell changes during pregnancy in multiple sclerosis. Germline CDR1 LNHDA, CDR2 SQIVND (reference sequence). The CDR3 has 14 residues. V was clipped by 3 bases and J by 4 bases, with 11 bases between them. Only in-frame clones appear in the TCRdb table, and some are missing; sequencing was by immunoSEQ multiplex PCR. The table lists approximately 79,000 clones, about 93% of them singletons. The gene calls are TRBV19 and TRBJ2-3; D call uncertain. The starting material was peripheral blood, obtained in the second trimester of pregnancy. This clonotype was sampled from a female donor in good health, enrolled as a control in a pregnancy study. CDR3 nucleotide sequence: TGTGCCAGTAGTATGGGCTCCGTCCCAGATACGCAGTATTTT. Translated: CASSMGSVPDTQYF.